This TCR beta chain was recorded in a study of blood T cell repertoires in COVID-19. Study processing details: Amplified reference gene primers provided the basis for estimating nucleated cell counts. Clones were sequenced by immunoSEQ multiplex PCR, and TCRdb holds only the in-frame ones, with some missing. That table supplies the V and J calls and clone size; D and trimming were determined from the DNA. The sample carries about 67,000 clones, approximately 90% recorded once. Per the germline V gene, CDR1 is MDHEN and CDR2 is SYDVKM. The germline V and J ends were trimmed by 6 bases and 1 base, with 9 bases remaining between them. This CDR3 is 13 amino acids long.

Material: peripheral blood. The J gene is TRBJ1-2, the V gene TRBV28; weak D call: TRBD1 (6 bases). The receptor comes from a woman at least 80 years old with acute or convalescent COVID-19. The CDR3 region is CASRMDSNYGYTF. The DNA of the CDR3 is TGTGCCAGCAGGATGGACAGTAACTATGGCTACACCTTC.